These 31 T cell receptor beta chains were all obtained from the same sample, sequenced in a study of cytomegalovirus exposure and HLA in healthy donors. Primers included in the PCR were 60 Vbeta and 13 Jbeta primers. Clones were read by immunoSEQ multiplex PCR, and TCRdb kept only the in-frame ones, dropping some. This sample has some 130,000 clones, with roughly three quarters found just once. The source material was PBMCs. All receptors come from a man in his thirties or forties in good health and CMV-seronegative.

This rearrangement joins TRBV11-3 to TRBJ2-3; 8 bases map to TRBD1. With V trimmed by 1 base and J by 0 bases, 0 bases remained unmatched. Germline V lookup: CDR1 SGHNT, CDR2 YENEEA. The CDR3 has 15 amino acids. The CDR3 DNA follows: TGTGCCAGCAGCTTAGGACAGGGGAGCACAGATACGCAGTATTTT. The encoded protein is CASSLGQGSTDTQYF.

This clone qualifies as medium-sized. The chain is built from TRBV6-1 and TRBJ2-1; D is possibly TRBD2 (6 bases). CDR1 and CDR2 (germline): MNHNS, SASEGT. This CDR3 has 16 residues. Trimming took 1 base from V and 4 from J, leaving 14 bases between them. The CDR3 DNA reads as TGTGCCAGCAGTGAAGACCTAGGAGGGCCGTACAATGAGCAGTTCTTC. It codes for CASSEDLGGPYNEQFF.

This sequence joins TRBV7-8 and TRBJ2-6, with 7 positions matching TRBD1. CDR3 size: 17 residues. From germline, CDR1 is SGHVS and CDR2 FQNEAQ. Trimming cost V 6 bases and J 2 bases; bases outside gene matches: 10. DNA for the CDR3: TGTGCCAGCAGTACCGGGACAGAAAAAACTGGGGCCAACGTCCTGACTTTC. It yields the protein CASSTGTEKTGANVLTF.

This clone has more than one count but fewer than ten. V is TRBV5-6 and J is TRBJ2-3; TRBD2 matches 11 bases. V gave up 0 bases and J gave up 5 bases; unmatched junction bases: 5. This CDR3 is 16 amino acids long. CDR1 SGHDT and CDR2 YYEEEE come from the germline V gene. CDR3 amino acids: CASSLELAGGVDTQYF. The CDR3 DNA reads as TGTGCCAGCAGCTTGGAGCTAGCGGGAGGAGTAGATACGCAGTATTTT.

The chain employs TRBV20-1 and TRBJ2-5; D call uncertain. Trimming took 2 bases from V and 8 from J, leaving 6 bases between them. Germline loops: CDR1 DFQATT, CDR2 SNEGSKA (reference sequence). CDR3 length: 10 residues. The CDR3 is CSARRVTQYF. Here the CDR3 DNA reads TGCAGTGCTAGACGTGTCACCCAGTACTTC.

The chain employs TRBV5-1 and TRBJ2-3, with 9 bases aligning to TRBD2. The CDR3 runs to 16 residues. With 2 bases clipped from V and 1 base from J, the junction kept 5 bases outside the gene matches. Germline lookup yields CDR1 SGHRS and CDR2 YFSETQ. The CDR3 reads CASSLLAGEGTDTQYF. CDR3 sequence (DNA): TGCGCCAGCAGCTTATTAGCGGGAGAAGGCACAGATACGCAGTATTTT.

This clone turned up a few times. An end of the junction does not agree with germline; a read error may underlie this. V and J are TRBV30 and TRBJ2-5; D is uncertain. Germline lookup yields CDR1 GTSNPN and CDR2 SVGIG (reference sequence). The CDR3 runs to 13 residues. The CDR3 region has the DNA TGTGCCTGGGCCTACAACAACCAAGAGGCCCAGTACTTC. Translated, it gives CAWAYNNQEAQYF.

The chain carries TRBV11-2 and TRBJ2-7, with TRBD1 as a possible D gene (5 bases). Germline CDR1 is SGHAT and CDR2 is FQNNGV. V shed 5 bases and J shed 3 bases, with 8 bases lying between them. The CDR3 is 12 residues long. The CDR3 nucleotides read TGTGCCAGCAGCACTACAGGCTACGAGCAGTACTTC. Amino acid sequence: CASSTTGYEQYF.

This clone appeared a few times. The genes are TRBV6-1 and TRBJ2-1, with 11 bases aligning to TRBD2. There are 18 residues in the CDR3. Germline CDR1 MNHNS, CDR2 SASEGT. The V and J ends lost 2 bases and 0 bases, in that order; junction bases with no gene match: 6. The CDR3 DNA sequence: TGTGCCAGCAGTGAATCCCTGACTAGCGGGGTCTCCTACAATGAGCAGTTCTTC. Its translation: CASSESLTSGVSYNEQFF.

The chain uses TRBV5-5 and TRBJ1-4, with D possibly TRBD1 on 6 matching bases. Trimming stripped 4 bases from V and 5 bases from J, with 12 bases between. Germline V gene data show CDR1 as SGHKS and CDR2 as YYEKEE (reference sequence). The CDR3 extends over 14 amino acids. In DNA form, the CDR3 reads TGTGCCAGCAGCCCCGACAGGTACAATGAAAAACTGTTTTTT. Encoded protein: CASSPDRYNEKLFF.

In this sample, this clone turned up once. This chain uses TRBV6-6 with TRBJ1-2; 9 bases fit TRBD1. CDR3 length equals 14 residues. Per germline, CDR1 MNHNY and CDR2 SVGAGI (reference sequence). V lost 5 bases, J lost 5 bases, and 6 bases stayed unmatched. CDR3 DNA sequence: TGTGCCAGCAGTAACTGGGACAGGGCATATGGCTACACCTTC. Its translation: CASSNWDRAYGYTF.

This chain links TRBV30 with TRBJ2-1; D ambiguous. Trimming cost V 4 bases and J 9 bases, with 10 bases left between them. The germline V gene encodes CDR1 GTSNPN and CDR2 SVGIG (reference sequence). The CDR3 has 11 residues. The CDR3 region has the DNA TGTGCCTGGACAAGCTCGCTTGAGCAGTTCTTC. This gives the protein CAWTSSLEQFF. The whole variable domain, remainder taken from reference TRBV30 and TRBJ2-1, is SQTIHQWPATLVQPVGSPLSLECTVEGTSNPNLYWYRQAAGRGLQLLFYSVGIGQISSEVPQNLSASRPQDRQFILSSKKLLLSDSGFYLCAWTSSLEQFFGPGTRLTVL.

The chain links TRBV2 to TRBJ1-5; 11 nucleotides agree with TRBD1. The CDR3 is 15 amino acids. Germline CDR1 and CDR2: SNHLY and FYNNEI. V lost 6 bases and J lost 2; bases outside the gene matches: 3. The CDR3 loop is CASSGQGAGNQPQHF. The CDR3 DNA reads TGTGCCAGCAGCGGACAGGGGGCGGGCAATCAGCCCCAGCATTTT.

This clone was counted only a few times. This chain joins TRBV2 and TRBJ2-5; tentative D call: TRBD2 (6 bases). The CDR3 loop spans 14 amino acids. Per the germline V gene, CDR1 is SNHLY and CDR2 is FYNNEI. V was clipped by 6 bases and J by 5 bases, with 16 bases between them. The DNA for the CDR3 is TGTGCCAGCAGCCGGGACGGAGGGCAGGAGACCCAGTACTTC. Protein sequence: CASSRDGGQETQYF.

This chain uses TRBV11-3 with TRBJ1-1; D might be TRBD1 (6 bases). Trimming took off 4 bases at V and 1 base at J, with 19 bases between the two ends. Germline CDR1 is SGHNT and CDR2 is YENEEA. CDR3 length: 17 amino acids. The CDR3 sequence is CASSSEQGRTANTEAFF. As DNA, the CDR3 is TGTGCCAGCAGCTCGGAACAGGGACGGACGGCGAACACTGAAGCTTTCTTT.

The chain links TRBV29-1 to TRBJ1-1; 8 bases align to TRBD1. V was pared by 1 base and J by 4 bases, with 5 bases of the junction left unmatched. Germline assignment: CDR1 SQVTM and CDR2 ANQGSEA. This CDR3 contains 14 residues. The CDR3 loop reads CSVEVQGAGTEAFF. CDR3 DNA sequence: TGCAGCGTTGAAGTGCAGGGGGCTGGCACTGAAGCTTTCTTT.

V is TRBV4-1 and J is TRBJ2-3; D unresolved. V was clipped by 4 bases and J by 4 bases, with 6 bases between them. CDR3 size: 12 residues. CDR1 is MGHRA, CDR2 YSYEKL, per germline. The CDR3 coding sequence is TGCGCCAGCAGCCTAAATGCAGATACGCAGTATTTT. It specifies CASSLNADTQYF.

The chain uses TRBV25-1 and TRBJ2-7; TRBD2 matches at 7 bases. The CDR3 is made up of 14 amino acids. Germline V gene data show CDR1 as MGHDK and CDR2 as SYGVNS. Losses at the gene ends were 1 base for V and 5 bases for J; bases not matched to a gene: 5. The CDR3 coding sequence is TGTGCCAGCAGTGAATGGGGGGGGACCGACGAGCAGTACTTC. This encodes CASSEWGGTDEQYF.

V gene TRBV2 combines with J gene TRBJ2-5; 7 bases map to TRBD2. V was pared by 4 bases and J by 5 bases, with 10 bases of the junction left unmatched. Germline CDR1 and CDR2: SNHLY and FYNNEI. The CDR3 is 15 residues long. In DNA form, the CDR3 reads TGTGCCAGCAGTGTGGGGCGGGAGATCTTGGAGACCCAGTACTTC. It codes for CASSVGREILETQYF.

The CDR3 is CASSDSLATNEKLFF. Here the CDR3 DNA reads TGTGCCAGCAGTGATTCGTTAGCAACTAATGAAAAACTGTTTTTT. The chain joins TRBV2 to TRBJ1-4, with D unresolved. Germline CDR1 and CDR2: SNHLY and FYNNEI. The CDR3 runs 15 residues. Trimming removed 3 bases at V and 0 bases at J, with 8 bases between.

This clone was seen only a few times. This chain connects TRBV6-5 to TRBJ2-6; no reliable D call. The germline gives CDR1 MNHEY, CDR2 SVGAGI. Trimming shortened V by 4 bases and J by 3 bases, and 7 bases separated the two germline ends. The CDR3 is made up of 14 amino acids. CDR3: CASSLIGGANVLTF. CDR3 sequence (DNA): TGTGCCAGCAGTTTGATCGGTGGGGCCAACGTCCTGACTTTC.

This rearrangement joins TRBV5-5 to TRBJ2-3; TRBD2 matches at 7 bases. After removal of 5 bases from V and 6 bases from J, the junction contained 12 bases not matched to a gene. The CDR3 totals 15 residues. Germline V gene sequence: CDR1 SGHKS, CDR2 YYEKEE (reference sequence). DNA for the CDR3: TGTGCCAGCAGTTTGCTGGGAGGGCCTGCCGATACGCAGTATTTT. Its protein is CASSLLGGPADTQYF.

The V gene is TRBV7-3, the J gene TRBJ2-3, with TRBD2 matching over 12 bases. From germline, CDR1 is SGHTA and CDR2 FQGTGA. After removal of 4 bases from V and 6 bases from J, the junction contained 8 bases not matched to a gene. CDR3 size: 16 residues. The chain's CDR3 is CASSSGTSGSLDTQYF. Written as DNA, the CDR3 is TGTGCCAGCAGCTCCGGGACTAGCGGGTCTTTGGATACGCAGTATTTT.

The genes are TRBV21-1 and TRBJ2-7; the table's D call TRBD1 went unverified against the DNA. TRBV21-1 is listed as a pseudogene. This CDR3 region has 18 residues. CDR3 sequence: CASSRREGQGALAYEQYF. The CDR3 DNA reads as TGTGCCAGCAGCCGACGGGAGGGACAGGGGGCGTTGGCCTACGAGCAGTACTTC.

V usage is TRBV7-9 and J usage is TRBJ2-5; 7 bases are shared with TRBD1. The CDR3 consists of 14 residues. Germline CDR1 SEHNR, CDR2 FQNEAQ (reference sequence). J lost 6 bases, V lost 4 bases, and 8 bases had no gene match. The CDR3 spells CASSSNRGRQTQYF. DNA for the CDR3: TGTGCCAGCAGCTCTAACAGGGGTCGGCAGACCCAGTACTTC.

The table lists this clone with a count of one. The chain recombines TRBV5-6 with TRBJ1-5, with 9 bases that match TRBD1. In germline, CDR1 is SGHDT, CDR2 YYEEEE. The trim removed 4 bases at V and 6 bases at J, leaving 8 bases unmatched. This CDR3 is 15 amino acids long. CDR3: CASSIRTGGLQPQHF. The CDR3 DNA is TGTGCCAGCAGCATAAGAACAGGGGGCCTTCAGCCCCAGCATTTT.

The chain employs TRBV13 and TRBJ2-2; the D is unclear. The CDR3 is made up of 16 amino acids. Per germline, CDR1 PRHDT and CDR2 FYEKMQ (reference sequence). With 0 bases removed from V and 0 bases from J, the gap between germline ends came to 8 bases. CDR3 in amino acids: CASSLGGQTNTGELFF. For the CDR3, the DNA is TGTGCCAGCAGCTTAGGTGGCCAAACGAACACCGGGGAGCTGTTTTTT.

The chain uses TRBV18 and TRBJ2-1; the D gene is possibly TRBD2 (5 bases). Germline lookup yields CDR1 KGHSH and CDR2 LQKENI. The CDR3 is made up of 14 amino acids. Trimming took off 3 bases at V and 4 bases at J, with 10 bases between the two ends. The chain's CDR3 is CASSPVTTYNEQFF. Written as DNA, the CDR3 is TGTGCCAGCTCACCGGTGACTACTTACAATGAGCAGTTCTTC.

V gene TRBV6-1 combines with J gene TRBJ1-5; TRBD1 matches at 10 bases. V lost 4 bases to trimming and J lost 0 bases; unmatched junction nucleotides: 6. There are 17 residues in the CDR3. In germline, CDR1 is MNHNS, CDR2 SASEGT. The CDR3 bases are TGTGCCAGCAGTGCCTGGACAGGGGGTTATAGCAATCAGCCCCAGCATTTT. It is translated as CASSAWTGGYSNQPQHF.

The chain combines TRBV23-1 with TRBJ1-1; D unclear. TRBV23-1 is placed among ORFs of uncertain function. V lost 6 bases and J lost 0, with 11 bases in between. The CDR3 sequence is 14 residues long. As DNA, the CDR3 is TGCGCCAGCAGCCGCGGGAAGATGAACACTGAAGCTTTCTTT. It encodes CASSRGKMNTEAFF.

The chain employs TRBV19 and TRBJ1-4; 9 bases match TRBD1. Per germline, CDR1 LNHDA and CDR2 SQIVND (reference sequence). V was clipped by 7 bases and J by 5 bases; unmatched bases: 5. The CDR3 runs 14 residues. The CDR3 coding sequence is TGTGCCAGTACCGGGACAGGGAAGAATGAAAAACTGTTTTTT. Its translation: CASTGTGKNEKLFF.